These 23 T cell receptor beta chains share one sample of origin, sequenced in a study of blood T cells in healthy people across ages. Alongside a J-beta primer mix, a sample-barcoded 5' primer served in a second PCR lasting 7 to 11 cycles. TCRdb re-called the 5' RACE reads with MiXCR, one entry per CDR3 protein. The data hold 1.2 million to 1.5 million distinct CDR3 sequences, with 42% observed a single time. Specimen: blood. The receptors stem from a woman younger than 35 in good health.

This chain links TRBV10-3 with TRBJ2-1; possible D gene TRBD2, 5 bases. Germline V gives CDR1 ENHRY, CDR2 SYGVKD. V lost 1 base, J lost 6 bases, and 7 bases lay in between. The CDR3 has 13 residues. The CDR3 nucleotides are TGTGCCATCAGTGAGTATGCGGGCAATGAGCAGTTCTTC. Translation gives CAISEYAGNEQFF.

This clonotype came up a few times. V gene TRBV2 combines with J gene TRBJ2-7; weak D call: TRBD1 (5 bases). Trimming shortened V by 7 bases and J by 1 base, and 11 bases separated the two germline ends. From germline, CDR1 is SNHLY and CDR2 FYNNEI. This CDR3 contains 13 residues. CDR3 nucleotides: TGTGCCAGCAATACAGGAGTATCCTACGAGCAGTACTTC. It yields the protein CASNTGVSYEQYF.

This clonotype has more than one count but fewer than ten. This chain connects TRBV20-1 to TRBJ2-7, with 7 bases aligning to TRBD1. The CDR3 runs to 15 residues. Trimming at V came to 5 bases and at J to 0 bases, leaving 10 bases not matched to a gene. Germline values: CDR1 DFQATT, CDR2 SNEGSKA (reference sequence). The CDR3: CSAAPRDRASYEQYF. CDR3 sequence (DNA): TGCAGTGCTGCCCCCCGGGACAGAGCCTCCTACGAGCAGTACTTC.

The rearrangement joins TRBV27 to TRBJ2-3; D possibly corresponds to TRBD1 (6 bases). The V gene lost 6 bases and the J gene lost 5 bases, with 18 bases spanning the gap. Germline CDR1 reads MNHEY; CDR2 reads SMNVEV (reference sequence). The CDR3 totals 15 residues. The CDR3 DNA sequence: TGTGCCAGCAGCCTGGGACAAACTCGTATAGATACGCAGTATTTT. Amino acids: CASSLGQTRIDTQYF.

This clonotype was found a few times. This chain connects TRBV7-2 to TRBJ1-1; no reliable D call. CDR3 length: 14 residues. Germline values: CDR1 SGHTA, CDR2 FQGNSA. V lost 3 bases to trimming and J lost 1 base, with 9 bases between them. The CDR3 reads CASSFRGSNTEAFF. CDR3 in DNA: TGTGCCAGCAGCTTTCGGGGTTCGAACACTGAAGCTTTCTTT.

A few counts support this clonotype. The chain couples TRBV4-2 to TRBJ1-2, with D possibly matching TRBD1 (6 bases). The V gene lost 1 base and the J gene lost 7 bases, with 13 bases spanning the gap. CDR1 is LGHNA and CDR2 is YNFKEQ in the germline V gene. The CDR3 length is 14 residues. The CDR3 here is CASSQVEGDSGYTF. As DNA, the CDR3 is TGTGCCAGCAGCCAAGTCGAGGGGGACTCTGGCTACACCTTC.

The chain carries TRBV5-1 and TRBJ1-2; D unclear. This CDR3 is built from 15 residues. Trimming cost V 5 bases and J 3 bases, with 17 bases left between them. Per the germline V gene, CDR1 is SGHRS and CDR2 is YFSETQ. This CDR3 reads CASRSRGRTDYGYTF. CDR3 nucleotide sequence: TGCGCCAGCAGATCGCGAGGACGGACCGACTATGGCTACACCTTC.

The chain uses TRBV6-2 or TRBV6-3 and TRBJ2-1, with TRBD2 matching 8 bases. Per the germline V gene, CDR1 is MNHEY and CDR2 is SVGEGT. The CDR3 has 12 amino acids. V shed 6 bases, J shed 14 bases, and the junction held 9 bases outside the gene matches. In nucleotides, the CDR3 is TGTGCCAGCAGCAGAAGGACCGGGGGGGAGTTCTTC. Its translation is CASSRRTGGEFF.

V is TRBV29-1 and J is TRBJ2-3; 12 bases are shared with TRBD2. Germline CDR1 reads SQVTM; CDR2 reads ANQGSEA. This CDR3 spans 16 amino acids. Unmatched junction bases numbered 11, after V lost 3 bases and J lost 7 bases. The CDR3 DNA reads as TGCAGCGTTGATGGCCTAGCGGGGGGGTATGTGTATACGCAGTATTTT. It specifies CSVDGLAGGYVYTQYF.

This clonotype was seen only a few times. The rearrangement uses TRBV2 and TRBJ2-1; tentatively, D is TRBD2 (6 bases). V shed 9 bases and J shed 6 bases, with 15 bases lying between them. The germline V gene encodes CDR1 SNHLY and CDR2 FYNNEI. This CDR3 contains 13 residues. In DNA, the CDR3 is TGTGCCAGTGGAGGGCTCGGGCCCAATGAGCAGTTCTTC. This sequence encodes CASGGLGPNEQFF.

This clonotype was observed a handful of times. This sequence joins TRBV5-1 and TRBJ2-1; 8 positions agree with TRBD2. Germline V lookup: CDR1 SGHRS, CDR2 YFSETQ. The CDR3 runs 14 residues. V shed 0 bases and J 5 bases; nucleotides not matched to a gene: 1. The chain's CDR3 is CASSLVAGNNEQFF. The CDR3 DNA is TGCGCCAGCAGCTTGGTAGCGGGGAACAATGAGCAGTTCTTC.

The CDR3 nucleotides read TGTGCCAGCAGTGGTCGCCAGGGGAGGGCTGACGAGCAGTACTTC. Amino acids: CASSGRQGRADEQYF. V is TRBV12-3 or TRBV12-4 and J is TRBJ2-7, with D maybe TRBD2 (7 bases). Trimming left V 5 bases short and J 5 bases short, with 19 bases between. The CDR3 spans 15 residues.

This clonotype was observed a single time. Mismatch with germline at one junction end may stem from a read error. The gene calls are TRBV9 and TRBJ2-3, with D perhaps matching TRBD2 (6 bases). The CDR3 length is 15 residues. Germline values: CDR1 SGDLS, CDR2 YYNGEE. This CDR3 reads CASSPTSYGTETQYF. CDR3 bases: TGTGCCAGCAGCCCTACTAGCTACGGCACAGAGACGCAGTATTTT.

The J gene is TRBJ2-3, the V gene TRBV15; no firm D call. This CDR3 comprises 13 residues. Looked up from germline, CDR1 is LNHNV and CDR2 is YYDKDF (reference sequence). V was cut by 2 bases and J by 6 bases, with 9 bases left in between. The chain's CDR3 is CATSRSIGDTQYF. The CDR3 coding sequence is TGTGCCACCAGCAGATCGATTGGGGATACGCAGTATTTT.

The CDR3 loop reads CASSSSLNQPQHF. CDR3 DNA sequence: TGTGCCAGCAGCTCTTCCTTGAATCAGCCCCAGCATTTT. The chain is built from TRBV7-8 and TRBJ1-5; D is unclear. Trimming pared 4 bases from V and 4 bases from J, leaving 8 bases between. The CDR3 sequence is 13 residues long. Germline V lookup: CDR1 SGHVS, CDR2 FQNEAQ.

This sequence joins TRBV10-3 and TRBJ2-5; maybe TRBD2 (6 bases). Germline-derived CDR1 and CDR2 are ENHRY and SYGVKD. The length of the CDR3 is 15 residues. Trimming pared 0 bases from V and 5 bases from J, leaving 13 bases between. The CDR3 sequence: CAISESGQGGETQYF. The CDR3, as DNA: TGTGCCATCAGTGAGTCGGGGCAGGGAGGTGAGACCCAGTACTTC.

V usage is TRBV6-1 and J usage is TRBJ2-7, with D perhaps matching TRBD1 (6 bases). CDR1 and CDR2 from the germline V gene are MNHNS and SASEGT. The CDR3 is 14 residues long. Trimming removed 2 bases at V and 7 bases at J, with 15 bases between. The CDR3 bases are TGTGCCAGCAGTGAAAGTGGCCCTGGACAGGAGCAGTACTTC. This codes for CASSESGPGQEQYF.

The J gene is TRBJ2-5, the V gene TRBV20-1; no definite D call. The germline V and J ends were trimmed by 3 bases and 5 bases, with 13 bases remaining between them. The CDR3 spans 13 residues. Germline V gives CDR1 DFQATT, CDR2 SNEGSKA (reference sequence). CDR3 sequence reads: CSASYGLLETQYF. DNA for the CDR3: TGCAGTGCTAGTTACGGTCTACTGGAGACCCAGTACTTC.

The chain has TRBV5-1 and TRBJ1-1; 10 positions agree with TRBD1. This CDR3 contains 17 residues. Germline loops: CDR1 SGHRS, CDR2 YFSETQ. The trim removed 2 bases at V and 4 bases at J, leaving 11 bases unmatched. The CDR3 DNA reads TGCGCCAGCAGCTTAGGGGACAGGGGCCCGTTTGGCACTGAAGCTTTCTTT. Translating it yields CASSLGDRGPFGTEAFF.

The chain employs TRBV20-1 and TRBJ2-2; 8 nucleotides match TRBD2. The CDR3 covers 16 residues. The J segment lost 2 bases and the V segment lost 3 bases, leaving 8 bases of the junction unmatched. The germline V gene has CDR1 DFQATT and CDR2 SNEGSKA (reference sequence). As DNA, the CDR3 is TGCAGTGCTAGGAGAGCGGGGGCTCTCAACACCGGGGAGCTGTTTTTT. Translation: CSARRAGALNTGELFF.

The chain couples TRBV28 to TRBJ2-1, with D perhaps assigned TRBD1 or TRBD2 (5 bases each). V was trimmed by 3 bases and J by 8 bases, leaving 17 bases between them. CDR1 is MDHEN and CDR2 is SYDVKM in the germline V gene. The CDR3 contains 15 residues. This chain's CDR3 is CASSFAGTPWDEQFF. CDR3 DNA sequence: TGTGCCAGCAGTTTCGCCGGGACCCCCTGGGATGAGCAGTTCTTC.

The J gene is TRBJ2-1, the V gene TRBV4-1; 10 nucleotides align to TRBD2. Germline trimming cut 1 base from V and 9 bases from J; bases unmatched to any gene: 12. The CDR3 spans 17 residues. Germline values: CDR1 MGHRA, CDR2 YSYEKL. The CDR3 sequence is CASSQGRLAGVRAEQFF. In DNA, the CDR3 is TGCGCCAGCAGCCAAGGGAGGCTAGCGGGGGTTCGGGCTGAGCAGTTCTTC.

The chain employs TRBV6-1 and TRBJ2-7, with TRBD1 identical over 7 bases. V trimming: 5 bases; J trimming: 1 base; junction bases outside the gene matches: 8. Per the germline V gene, CDR1 is MNHNS and CDR2 is SASEGT. The CDR3 is 15 residues long. CDR3 in DNA: TGTGCCAGCAGTCGCACCGGGACAGCGTCCTACGAGCAGTACTTC. As protein: CASSRTGTASYEQYF.